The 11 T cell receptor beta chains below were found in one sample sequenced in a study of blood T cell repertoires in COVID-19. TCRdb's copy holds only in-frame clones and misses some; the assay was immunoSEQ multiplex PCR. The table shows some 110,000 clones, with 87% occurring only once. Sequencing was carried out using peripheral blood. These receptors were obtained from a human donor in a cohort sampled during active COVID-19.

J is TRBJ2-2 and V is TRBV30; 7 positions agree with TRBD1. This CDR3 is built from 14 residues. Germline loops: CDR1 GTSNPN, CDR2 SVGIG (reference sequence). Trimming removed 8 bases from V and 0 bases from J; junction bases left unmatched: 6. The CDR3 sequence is CARSGQPNTGELFF. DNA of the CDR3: TGTGCCAGATCGGGACAGCCGAACACCGGGGAGCTGTTTTTT.

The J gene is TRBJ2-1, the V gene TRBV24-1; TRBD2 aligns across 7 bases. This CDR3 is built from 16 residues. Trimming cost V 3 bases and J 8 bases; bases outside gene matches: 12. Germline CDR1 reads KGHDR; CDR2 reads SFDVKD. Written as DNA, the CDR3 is TGTGCCACCAGTGATCCTCAAAGTGGGGGGAGGGATGAGCAGTTCTTC. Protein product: CATSDPQSGGRDEQFF.

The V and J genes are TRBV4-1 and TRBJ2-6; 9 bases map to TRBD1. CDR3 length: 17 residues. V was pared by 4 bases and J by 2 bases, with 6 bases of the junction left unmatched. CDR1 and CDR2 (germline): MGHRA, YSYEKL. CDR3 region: CASSPGQGPTGANVLTF. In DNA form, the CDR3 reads TGCGCCAGCAGCCCGGGACAGGGTCCTACTGGGGCCAACGTCCTGACTTTC.

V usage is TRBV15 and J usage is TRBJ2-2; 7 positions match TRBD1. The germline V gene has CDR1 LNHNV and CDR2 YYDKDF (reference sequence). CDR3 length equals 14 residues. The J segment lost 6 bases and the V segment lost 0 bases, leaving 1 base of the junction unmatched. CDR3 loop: CATSRERGPGELFF. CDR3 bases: TGTGCCACCAGCAGAGAGAGGGGGCCCGGGGAGCTGTTTTTT.

The CDR3 loop reads CSAHSGANVLTF. The CDR3 DNA reads as TGCAGCGCCCACTCCGGGGCCAACGTCCTGACTTTC. The chain uses TRBV29-1 and TRBJ2-6; D gene uncertain. CDR3 length: 12 residues. The germline gives CDR1 SQVTM, CDR2 ANQGSEA. Trimming removed 7 bases from V and 4 bases from J, with 8 bases in between.

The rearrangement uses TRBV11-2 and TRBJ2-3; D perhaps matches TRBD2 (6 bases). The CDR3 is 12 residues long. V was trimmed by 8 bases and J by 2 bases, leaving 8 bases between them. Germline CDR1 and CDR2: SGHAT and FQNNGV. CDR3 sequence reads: CASGRSTDTQYF. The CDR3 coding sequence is TGTGCCAGCGGGAGGTCCACAGATACGCAGTATTTT.

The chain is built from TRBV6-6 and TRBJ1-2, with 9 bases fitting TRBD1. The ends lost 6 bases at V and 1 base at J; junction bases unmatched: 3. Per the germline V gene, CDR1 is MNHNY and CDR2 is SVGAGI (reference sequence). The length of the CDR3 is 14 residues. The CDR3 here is CASRRQGDNYGYTF. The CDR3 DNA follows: TGTGCCAGCAGGAGACAGGGGGATAACTATGGCTACACCTTC.

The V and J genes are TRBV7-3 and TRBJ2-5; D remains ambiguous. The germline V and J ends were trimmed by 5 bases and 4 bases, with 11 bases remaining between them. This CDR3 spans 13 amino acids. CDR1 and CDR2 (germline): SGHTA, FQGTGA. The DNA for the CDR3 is TGTGCCAGCAGCGTCCGGTTAGCAGAGACCCAGTACTTC. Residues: CASSVRLAETQYF.

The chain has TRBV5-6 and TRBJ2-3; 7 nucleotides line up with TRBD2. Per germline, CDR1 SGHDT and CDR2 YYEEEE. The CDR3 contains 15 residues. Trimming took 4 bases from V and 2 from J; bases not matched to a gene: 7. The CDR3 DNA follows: TGTGCCAGCAGCCCCGTGGCGGGGGTCACAGATACGCAGTATTTT. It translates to CASSPVAGVTDTQYF. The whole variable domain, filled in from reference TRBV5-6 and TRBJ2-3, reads DAGVTQSPTHLIKTRGQQVTLRCSPKSGHDTVSWYQQALGQGPQFIFQYYEEEERQRGNFPDRFSGHQFPNYSSELNVNALLLGDSALYLCASSPVAGVTDTQYFGPGTRLTVL.

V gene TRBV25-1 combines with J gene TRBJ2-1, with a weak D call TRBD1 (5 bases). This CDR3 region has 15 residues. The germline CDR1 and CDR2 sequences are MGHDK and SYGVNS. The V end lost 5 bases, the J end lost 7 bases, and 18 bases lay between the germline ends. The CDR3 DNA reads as TGTGCCAGCAGTAACCCCAAGGCAGGGTTGAATGAGCAGTTCTTC. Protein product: CASSNPKAGLNEQFF.

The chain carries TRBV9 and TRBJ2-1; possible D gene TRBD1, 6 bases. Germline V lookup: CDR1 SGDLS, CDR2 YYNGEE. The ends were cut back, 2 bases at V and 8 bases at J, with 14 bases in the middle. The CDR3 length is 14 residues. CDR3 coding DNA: TGTGCCAGCAGCGTCGGGACAAGCGGCGATGAGCAGTTCTTC. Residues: CASSVGTSGDEQFF. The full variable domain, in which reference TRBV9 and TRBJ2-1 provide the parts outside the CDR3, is DSGVTQTPKHLITATGQRVTLRCSPRSGDLSVYWYQQSLDQGLQFLIQYYNGEERAKGNILERFSAQQFPDLHSELNLSSLELGDSALYFCASSVGTSGDEQFFGPGTRLTVL.